This T cell receptor (beta chain) stems from a study of OX40 agonist ivuxolimab in advanced cancers. Method: immunoSEQ multiplex PCR; TCRdb's copy keeps in-frame clones and lacks some. Of approximately 47,000 clones listed, around nine tenths were seen once; the top ten hold about a tenth. Concerning this clone itself: Its antigen is not identified.

General study findings and limits: The CD4+ and CD8+ T cells in the blood had expanded clonally by week 6 at 0.1 to 3.0 mg/kg.

The CDR3 loop spans 12 amino acids. V lost 6 bases and J lost 2; bases outside the gene matches: 2. The V gene's germline CDR1 is GTSNPN and CDR2 SVGIG (reference sequence). Sequenced here: CD4+ or CD8+ T cells sorted from blood, sampled in a trial of the OX40 agonist ivuxolimab. The origin of this receptor is an adult with an advanced solid tumor such as melanoma, head and neck, liver or kidney cancer. The chain uses TRBV30 and TRBJ1-2; 8 bases are a match to TRBD1. DNA of the CDR3: TGTGCCTGCGGACAGGGCAACTATGGCTACACCTTC. Its translation is CACGQGNYGYTF.